This TCR beta chain comes out of a study of T cell responses to AZD1222 COVID-19 vaccine. Repertoires were generated with immunoSEQ multiplex PCR, while TCRdb's copy carries only in-frame clones and drops some. The repertoire consists of more than 75,000 clones, with around 88% occurring once and the leading ten covering under 8.5%. This clone is a singleton in its sample. As yet, its antigen is unknown. Germline CDR1 and CDR2: LNHDA and SQIVND (reference sequence). This CDR3 region has 16 residues. The germline V and J ends were trimmed by 11 bases and 2 bases, with 24 bases remaining between them. Study-level points and caveats: No repertoire was sampled before or during the peak T cell response, only after it. Once two AZD1222 doses were given, Spike-specific TCR breadth and depth went up. Reports indicate that nearly half of spike-specific TCRs are directed at unmutated variant regions. Just a handful of AZD1222 recipients were seropositive at baseline.

The sample in question was peripheral blood, obtained on day 0 of AZD1222 vaccination. The chain combines TRBV19 with TRBJ1-2; no clear D. The receptor's source is an adult in good health. CDR3 protein: CASAGPSTRSNYGYTF. The CDR3 nucleotides read TGTGCCTCCGCCGGGCCCTCGACTCGCTCAAACTATGGCTACACCTTC. The complete variable domain, with remaining parts taken from reference TRBV19 and TRBJ1-2, reads DGGITQSPKYLFRKEGQNVTLSCEQNLNHDAMYWYRQDPGQGLRLIYYSQIVNDFQKGDIAEGYSVSREKKESFPLTVTSAQKNPTAFYLCASAGPSTRSNYGYTFGSGTRLTVV.